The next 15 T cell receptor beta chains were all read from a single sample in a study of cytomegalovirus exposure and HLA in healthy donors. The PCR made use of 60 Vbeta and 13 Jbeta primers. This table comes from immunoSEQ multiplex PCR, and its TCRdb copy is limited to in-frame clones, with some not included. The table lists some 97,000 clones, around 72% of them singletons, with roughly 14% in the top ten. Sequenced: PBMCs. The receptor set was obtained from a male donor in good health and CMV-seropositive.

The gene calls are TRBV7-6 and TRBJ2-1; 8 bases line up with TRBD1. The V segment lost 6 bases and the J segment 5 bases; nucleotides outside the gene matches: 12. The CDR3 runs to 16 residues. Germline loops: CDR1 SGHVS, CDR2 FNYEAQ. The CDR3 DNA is TGTGCCAGCAGTTCGGACAGGGTCTTTGGGGACAATGAGCAGTTCTTC. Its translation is CASSSDRVFGDNEQFF.

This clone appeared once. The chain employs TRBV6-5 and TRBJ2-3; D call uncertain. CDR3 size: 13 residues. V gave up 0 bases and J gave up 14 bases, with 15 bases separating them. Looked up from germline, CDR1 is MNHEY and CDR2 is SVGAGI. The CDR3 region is CASSYSLVSGLYF. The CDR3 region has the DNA TGTGCCAGCAGTTACTCTCTAGTTTCTGGCTTGTATTTT.

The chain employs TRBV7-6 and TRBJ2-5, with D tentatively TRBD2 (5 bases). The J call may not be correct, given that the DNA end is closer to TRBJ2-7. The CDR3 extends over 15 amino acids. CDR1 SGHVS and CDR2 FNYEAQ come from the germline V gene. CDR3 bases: TGTGCCAGCAGCTTAGCCGCGGGCCCGTCCTACGAGCAGTACTTC. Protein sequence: CASSLAAGPSYEQYF.

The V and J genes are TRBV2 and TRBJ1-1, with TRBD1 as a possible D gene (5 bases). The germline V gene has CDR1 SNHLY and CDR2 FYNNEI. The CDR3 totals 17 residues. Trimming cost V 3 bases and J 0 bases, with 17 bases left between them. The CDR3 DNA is TGTGCCAGCAGTGACGGGGGTCGGTATTGGGTGAACACTGAAGCTTTCTTT. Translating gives CASSDGGRYWVNTEAFF.

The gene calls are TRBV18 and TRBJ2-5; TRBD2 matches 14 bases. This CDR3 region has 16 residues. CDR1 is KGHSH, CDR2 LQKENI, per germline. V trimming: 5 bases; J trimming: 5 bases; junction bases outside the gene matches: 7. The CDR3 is CASSATSGGAGETQYF. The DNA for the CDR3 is TGTGCCAGCTCAGCGACTAGCGGGGGGGCCGGGGAGACCCAGTACTTC.

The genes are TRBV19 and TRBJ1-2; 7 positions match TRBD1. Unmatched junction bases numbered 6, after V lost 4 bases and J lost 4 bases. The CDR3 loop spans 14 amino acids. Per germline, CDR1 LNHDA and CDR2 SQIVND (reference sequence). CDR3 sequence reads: CASSKFDRVYGYTF. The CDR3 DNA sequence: TGTGCCAGTAGTAAATTTGACAGGGTCTATGGCTACACCTTC.

The CDR3 sequence is CASSPVRIRGSPTNEKLFF. CDR3 DNA: TGTGCCAGTAGCCCTGTTCGTATCAGGGGAAGCCCAACTAATGAAAAACTGTTTTTT. The chain has TRBV19 and TRBJ1-4; a weak D match, TRBD1 (6 bases). The CDR3 loop spans 19 amino acids. Trimming stripped 6 bases from V and 0 bases from J, with 23 bases between. Per germline, CDR1 LNHDA and CDR2 SQIVND (reference sequence).

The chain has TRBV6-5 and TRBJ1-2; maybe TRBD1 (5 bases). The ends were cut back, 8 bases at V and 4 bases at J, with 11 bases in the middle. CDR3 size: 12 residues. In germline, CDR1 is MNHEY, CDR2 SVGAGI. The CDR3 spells CASQITGYGYTF. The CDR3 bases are TGTGCCAGCCAAATTACAGGCTATGGCTACACCTTC.

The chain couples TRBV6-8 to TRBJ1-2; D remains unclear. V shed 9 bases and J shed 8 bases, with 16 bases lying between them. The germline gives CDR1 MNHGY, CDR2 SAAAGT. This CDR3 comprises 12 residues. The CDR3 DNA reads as TGTGCCAGTCTCTGGGCCTTAAAGGGCTACACCTTC. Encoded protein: CASLWALKGYTF.

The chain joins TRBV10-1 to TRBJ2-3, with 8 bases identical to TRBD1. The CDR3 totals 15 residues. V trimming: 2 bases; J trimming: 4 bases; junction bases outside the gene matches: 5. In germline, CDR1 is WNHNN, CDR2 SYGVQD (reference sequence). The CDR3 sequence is CASSEGQGWADTQYF. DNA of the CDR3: TGCGCCAGCAGTGAGGGACAGGGTTGGGCAGATACGCAGTATTTT.

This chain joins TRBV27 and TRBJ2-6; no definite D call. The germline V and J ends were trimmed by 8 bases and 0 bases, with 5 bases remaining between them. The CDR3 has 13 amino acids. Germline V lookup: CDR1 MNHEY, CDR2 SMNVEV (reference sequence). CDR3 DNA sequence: TGTGCCAGCCAGTTCTCTGGGGCCAACGTCCTGACTTTC. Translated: CASQFSGANVLTF. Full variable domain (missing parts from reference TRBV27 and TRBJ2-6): EAQVTQNPRYLITVTGKKLTVTCSQNMNHEYMSWYRQDPGLGLRQIYYSMNVEVTDKGDVPEGYKVSRKEKRNFPLILESPSPNQTSLYFCASQFSGANVLTFGAGSRLTVL.

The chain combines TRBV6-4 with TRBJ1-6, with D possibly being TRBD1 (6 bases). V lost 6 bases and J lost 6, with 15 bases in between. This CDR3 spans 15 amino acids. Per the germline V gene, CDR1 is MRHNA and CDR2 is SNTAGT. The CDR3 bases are TGTGCCAGCAGACCCCAGGGGCGGACTAATTCACCCCTCCACTTT. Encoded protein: CASRPQGRTNSPLHF.

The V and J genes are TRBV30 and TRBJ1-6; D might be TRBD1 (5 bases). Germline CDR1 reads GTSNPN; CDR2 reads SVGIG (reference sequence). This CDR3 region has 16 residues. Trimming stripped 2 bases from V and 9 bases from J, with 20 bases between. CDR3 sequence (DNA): TGTGCCTGGAGTACCACTGGTCCCGCAAGGGGTTCACCCCTCCACTTT. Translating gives CAWSTTGPARGSPLHF.

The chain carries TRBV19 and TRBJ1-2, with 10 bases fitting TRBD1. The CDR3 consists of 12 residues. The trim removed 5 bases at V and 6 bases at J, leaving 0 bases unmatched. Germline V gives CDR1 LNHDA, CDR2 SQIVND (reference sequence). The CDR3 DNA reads TGTGCCAGTAGTGGACAGGGGGATGGCTACACCTTC. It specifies CASSGQGDGYTF.

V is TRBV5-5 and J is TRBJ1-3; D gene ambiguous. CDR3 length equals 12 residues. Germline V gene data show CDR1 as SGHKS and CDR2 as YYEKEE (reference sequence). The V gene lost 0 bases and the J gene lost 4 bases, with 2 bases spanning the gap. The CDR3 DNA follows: TGTGCCAGCAGCTTGGCGGGAAACACCATATATTTT. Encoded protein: CASSLAGNTIYF.